This T cell receptor beta chain derives from a study of T cells after yellow fever vaccination (dated by TCRdb to the late 2010s). Regarding the research as a whole: Libraries from fractions with low cell numbers were prepared with the SMART-Seq v4 Ultra Low Input RNA kit. To track T-cell clones before and after primary and booster YFV17D yellow fever vaccination, bulk TCR alpha and beta repertoires were sequenced longitudinally. The cohort comprised two healthy male donors, one aged 18 to 30 and one aged 30 to 40 years. Blood was drawn at multiple timepoints before and after primary and secondary immunization, with bulk PBMC replicates and cell subsets isolated.

Summary of the overall study and its limitations: A small fraction of clonotypes showed up in both the CD4 and CD8 compartments, probably as a result of convergent recombination. Because the study included only a couple of donors, the extent to which the findings can be generalized is limited. After the booster, most clones that had expanded after primary vaccination were detected again (almost 97% of CD4 and more than 85% of CD8), suggesting broad maintenance of memory. Computational filtering was needed because FACS-sorted repertoires could contain abundant contaminating clonotypes from the bulk population. Compared with the primary T-cell response, the secondary T-cell response was weaker but faster, peaking on day 5 rather than day 15.

V drops 6 bases and J drops 1 base, leaving 7 bases in between. Measured from the cysteine to the phenylalanine, the CDR3 is 13 residues long. The only DNA kept is the CDR3, 39 bases in frame from the first base. Synthesis of TCR cDNA relied on 5'RACE template switching, a step that introduced a universal primer site along with unique molecular identifiers. cDNA synthesis was primed from both the TCR alpha and TCR beta constant segments. Library amplification used two PCR steps, and the second PCR step added sample barcodes and sequencing adapters. Sequencing of libraries was performed on Illumina HiSeq 2500 (2x100 bp) or NovaSeq (2x150 bp). As for how the authors treated the data: Reads were demultiplexed and collapsed into UMI consensus sequences with MIGEC, and V(D)J alignment was performed with MiXCR. Vaccine-responding clonotypes were defined with edgeR using replicate PBMC samples, requiring FDR below 0.01 and a log2 fold change above 5 up to day 15. Each bulk clonotype was labeled CD4 or CD8 based on which sequenced repertoire, CD4 or CD8, contained the clonotype at higher abundance. Through fastp at Q25 and MiXCR, TCRdb rebuilt clones from the public reads, retaining in-frame beta chains. Every entry covers one CDR3 protein and lists the most common genes and DNA from its rows. TCRdb's processing, not the study's, gives the V and J calls here. The sample has 350,000 to 450,000 distinct CDR3 sequences on record, 6% to 8% of them singletons. Of the sample, over 12% falls within the top ten clones.

In this sample, this clonotype turned up many times. The antigen it recognizes is unknown. It has no much larger one-base neighbor in the sample; base qualities were not kept. Explained via the paper, the treatment or condition label denotes: live attenuated yellow fever vaccine strain. At each blood-draw timepoint, two biological replicates of bulk PBMCs were obtained. PBMCs were isolated from peripheral blood using a standard Ficoll-Paque protocol. TriZol was used to extract RNA from bulk PBMCs, from CD4 and CD8 fractions, and from dextramer-positive and dextramer-negative fractions. The chain employs TRBV12-3 or TRBV12-4 and TRBJ2-4; possibly the D gene is TRBD1, per 5 matching bases. The input for sequencing was PBMCs, taken 5 days after the yellow fever booster vaccination. The receptor comes from a man between 25 and 39 years old who received the YFV17D yellow fever vaccine. The CDR3 region has the sequence CASSRQAKNIQYF. The DNA is as follows: TGTGCCAGCAGCAGACAGGCCAAAAACATTCAGTACTTC.